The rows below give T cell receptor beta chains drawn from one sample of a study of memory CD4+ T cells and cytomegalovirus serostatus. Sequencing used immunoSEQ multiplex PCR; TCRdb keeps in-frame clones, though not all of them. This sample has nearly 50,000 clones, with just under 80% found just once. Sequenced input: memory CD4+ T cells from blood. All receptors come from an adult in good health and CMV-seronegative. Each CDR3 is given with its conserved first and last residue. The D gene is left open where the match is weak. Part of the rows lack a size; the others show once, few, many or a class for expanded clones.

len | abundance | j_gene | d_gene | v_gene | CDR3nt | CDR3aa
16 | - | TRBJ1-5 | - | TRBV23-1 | TGCGCCAGCAGTCAATCCCAGGGATATAGCAATCAGCCCCAGCATTTT | CASSQSQGYSNQPQHF
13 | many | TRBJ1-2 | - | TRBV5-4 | TGTGCCAGCAGCTCAGCGGGCGGCTATGGCTACACCTTC | CASSSAGGYGYTF
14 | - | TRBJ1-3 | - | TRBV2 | TGTGCCAGCAGTTCCCTTGGGGATGGAAACACCATATATTTT | CASSSLGDGNTIYF
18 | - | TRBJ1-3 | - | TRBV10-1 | TGCGCCAGCAGTGAGTCAGGACGCGGAGGATTCTCTGGAAACACCATATATTTT | CASSESGRGGFSGNTIYF
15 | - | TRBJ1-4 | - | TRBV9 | TGTGCCAGCAGTAAGAGTGGGGCGACGGTTGAAAAACTGTTTTTT | CASSKSGATVEKLFF
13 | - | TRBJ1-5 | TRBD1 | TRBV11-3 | TGTGCCATTAGGGGGCGAGGCAATCAGCCCCAGCATTTT | CAIRGRGNQPQHF
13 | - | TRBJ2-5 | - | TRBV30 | TGTGCCTGGAGTGTAGGCAGGGTTGAGACCCAGTACTTC | CAWSVGRVETQYF
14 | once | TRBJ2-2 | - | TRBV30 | TGTGCCTGGAGTCGCGGAGGGGAGACCGGGGAGCTGTTTTTT | CAWSRGGETGELFF
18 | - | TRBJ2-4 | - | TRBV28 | TGTGCCAGCAGTCCCCAAGGACTATTTGAGACAGCCAAAAACATTCAGTACTTC | CASSPQGLFETAKNIQYF
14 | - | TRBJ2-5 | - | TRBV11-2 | TGTGCCAGCAGCCCTTCGAGGGCTTGGGAGACCCAGTACTTC | CASSPSRAWETQYF
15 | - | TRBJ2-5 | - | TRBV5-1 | TGCGCCAGCAGCTTCGACTACCTTTCCGAGGAGACCCAGTACTTC | CASSFDYLSEETQYF
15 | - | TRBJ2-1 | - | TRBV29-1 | TGCAGCGTTGATGTGGTAAGGGGGTGGGACAATGAGCAGTTCTTC | CSVDVVRGWDNEQFF
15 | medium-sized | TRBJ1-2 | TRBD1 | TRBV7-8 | TGTGCCAGCAGCTTAGCCTCGGAGACAGGGGTTGGCTACACCTTC | CASSLASETGVGYTF
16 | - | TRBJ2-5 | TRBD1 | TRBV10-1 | TGCGCCAGCAGTGAGTCATCAGGGACAGAACAAGAGACCCAGTACTTC | CASSESSGTEQETQYF
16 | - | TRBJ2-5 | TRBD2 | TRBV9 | TGTGCCAGCAGCGTAGGTGCTAGCGGGGGTCCAGAGACCCAGTACTTC | CASSVGASGGPETQYF
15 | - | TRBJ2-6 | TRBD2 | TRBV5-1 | TGCGCCAGCAGAGCGGGGTTCGCTGGGGCCAACGTCCTGACTTTC | CASRAGFAGANVLTF
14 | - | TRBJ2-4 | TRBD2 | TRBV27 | TGTGCCAGCAGTCCCTGGGGGGGAAGAAACATTCAGTACTTC | CASSPWGGRNIQYF
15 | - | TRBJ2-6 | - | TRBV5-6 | TGTGCCAGCAGCTTGCAGGGGCTCTGGGCCAACGTCCTGACTTTC | CASSLQGLWANVLTF
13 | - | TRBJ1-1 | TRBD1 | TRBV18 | TGTGCCAGCTCACAGGGGGCGTTCACTGAAGCTTTCTTT | CASSQGAFTEAFF
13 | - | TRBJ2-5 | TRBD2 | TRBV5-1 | TGCGCCAGCACCCGGGGGGGAAAAGAGACCCAGTACTTC | CASTRGGKETQYF
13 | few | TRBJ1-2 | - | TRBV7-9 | TGTGCCAGCAGTCGCGGACAGTCCCATGGCTACACCTTC | CASSRGQSHGYTF
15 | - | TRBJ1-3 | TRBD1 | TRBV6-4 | TGTGCCAGCAGGGGGGACAGGCGCTCTGGAAACACCATATATTTT | CASRGDRRSGNTIYF
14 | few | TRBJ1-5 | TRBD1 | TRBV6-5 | TGTGCCAGCAGCCGACAGGGGGGGAATCAGCCCCAGCATTTT | CASSRQGGNQPQHF
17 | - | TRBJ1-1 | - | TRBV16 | TGTGCCAGCAGCCAATCCCCAGGGAAGAGGACGCACACTGAAGCTTTCTTT | CASSQSPGKRTHTEAFF
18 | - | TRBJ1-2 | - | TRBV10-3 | TGTGCCATCAGTGAGTCCCGTAACTCATTGGGGGCGCATTATGGCTACACCTTC | CAISESRNSLGAHYGYTF
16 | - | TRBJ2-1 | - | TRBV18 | TGTGCCAGCTCACCGGGTCCGGGGGGCCTCGGCAATGAGCAGTTCTTC | CASSPGPGGLGNEQFF
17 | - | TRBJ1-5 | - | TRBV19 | TGTGCCAGTAGTTCCCGGGAGGGATTCCTTAGCAATCAGCCCCAGCATTTT | CASSSREGFLSNQPQHF
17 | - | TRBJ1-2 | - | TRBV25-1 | TGTGCCAGCAGTGAGGTTGGATCGGGGGATTCCAACTATGGCTACACCTTC | CASSEVGSGDSNYGYTF
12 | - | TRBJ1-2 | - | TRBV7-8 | TGTGCCAGCAGCTTAGGGGAGGATGGCTACACCTTC | CASSLGEDGYTF
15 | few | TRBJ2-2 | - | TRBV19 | TGTGCCAGTAGGCCCCTCAACAGGGACACCGGGGAGCTGTTTTTT | CASRPLNRDTGELFF
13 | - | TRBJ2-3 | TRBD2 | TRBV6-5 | TGTGCCACCTCGGGGGGGAACACAGATACGCAGTATTTT | CATSGGNTDTQYF
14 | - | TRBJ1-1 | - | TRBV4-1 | TGCGCCAGCAGCCAAGATTGGGGGGCCACTGAAGCTTTCTTT | CASSQDWGATEAFF
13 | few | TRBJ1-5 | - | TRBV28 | TGTGCCACTCCTGACGGAAACAATCAGCCCCAGCATTTT | CATPDGNNQPQHF
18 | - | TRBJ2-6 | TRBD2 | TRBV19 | TGTGCCAGTACCTCGCGGGGGAGTAAGCCCTCTGGGGCCAACGTCCTGACTTTC | CASTSRGSKPSGANVLTF
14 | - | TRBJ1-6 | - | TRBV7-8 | TGTGCCAGCAGCCCCGGGGCAGGGAATTCACCCCTCCACTTT | CASSPGAGNSPLHF